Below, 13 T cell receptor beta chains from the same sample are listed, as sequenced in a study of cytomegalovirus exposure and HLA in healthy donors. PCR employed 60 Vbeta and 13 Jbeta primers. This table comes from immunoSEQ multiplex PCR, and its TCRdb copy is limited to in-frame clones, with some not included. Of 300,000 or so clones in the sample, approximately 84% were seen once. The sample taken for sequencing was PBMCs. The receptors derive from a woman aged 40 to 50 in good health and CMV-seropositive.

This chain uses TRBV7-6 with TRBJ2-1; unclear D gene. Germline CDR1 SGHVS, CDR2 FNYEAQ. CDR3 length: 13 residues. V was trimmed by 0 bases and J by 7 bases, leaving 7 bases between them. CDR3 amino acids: CASSLAPRNEQFF. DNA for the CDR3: TGTGCCAGCAGCTTAGCCCCCAGGAATGAGCAGTTCTTC.

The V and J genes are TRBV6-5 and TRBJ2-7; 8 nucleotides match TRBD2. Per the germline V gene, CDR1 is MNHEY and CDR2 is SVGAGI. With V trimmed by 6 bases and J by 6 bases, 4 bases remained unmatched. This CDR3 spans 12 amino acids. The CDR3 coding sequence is TGTGCCAGCAGAGGTACTAGCGGCGAGCAGTACTTC. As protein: CASRGTSGEQYF.

The chain's CDR3 is CASSSTTAEYEQYF. The CDR3 nucleotides are TGTGCCAGCAGCTCGACGACAGCCGAATACGAGCAGTACTTC. The J gene is TRBJ2-7, the V gene TRBV7-2; a possible D gene is TRBD1 (5 bases). Between the trimmed V and J ends, which lost 4 bases and 4 bases, there was a span of 14 bases. Germline CDR1 is SGHTA and CDR2 is FQGNSA. The CDR3 covers 14 residues.

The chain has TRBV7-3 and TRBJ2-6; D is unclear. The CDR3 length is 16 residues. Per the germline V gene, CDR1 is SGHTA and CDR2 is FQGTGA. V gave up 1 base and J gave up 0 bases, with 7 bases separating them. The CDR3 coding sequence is TGTGCCAGCAGCTTAAGGCAATCCTCTGGGGCCAACGTCCTGACTTTC. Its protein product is CASSLRQSSGANVLTF.

The DNA for the CDR3 is TGTGCCAGCAGAGGTCGAGCGGGAGGGCCCACCGGGGAGCTGTTTTTT. Protein: CASRGRAGGPTGELFF. The chain carries TRBV2 and TRBJ2-2; TRBD2 matches 10 bases. Germline V gene sequence: CDR1 SNHLY, CDR2 FYNNEI. This CDR3 region has 16 residues. After removal of 6 bases from V and 4 bases from J, the junction contained 8 bases not matched to a gene.

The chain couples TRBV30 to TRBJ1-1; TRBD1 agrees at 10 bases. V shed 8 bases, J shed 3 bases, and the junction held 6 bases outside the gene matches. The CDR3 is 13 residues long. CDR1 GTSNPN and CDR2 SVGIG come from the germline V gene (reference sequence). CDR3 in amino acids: CARQGAGDTEAFF. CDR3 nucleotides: TGTGCCCGACAGGGGGCGGGGGACACTGAAGCTTTCTTT.

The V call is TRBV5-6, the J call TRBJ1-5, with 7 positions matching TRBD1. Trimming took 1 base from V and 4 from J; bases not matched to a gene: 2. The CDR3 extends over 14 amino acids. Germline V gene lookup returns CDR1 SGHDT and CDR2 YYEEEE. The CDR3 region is CASSLRGQNQPQHF. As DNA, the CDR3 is TGTGCCAGCAGCTTGAGGGGGCAAAATCAGCCCCAGCATTTT.

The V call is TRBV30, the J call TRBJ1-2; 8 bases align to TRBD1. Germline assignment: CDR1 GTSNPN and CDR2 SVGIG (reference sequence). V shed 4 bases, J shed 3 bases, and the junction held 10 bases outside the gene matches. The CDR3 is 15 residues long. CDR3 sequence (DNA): TGTGCCTGGACCGTGGGGACAGGAGCTTACTATGGCTACACCTTC. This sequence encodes CAWTVGTGAYYGYTF.

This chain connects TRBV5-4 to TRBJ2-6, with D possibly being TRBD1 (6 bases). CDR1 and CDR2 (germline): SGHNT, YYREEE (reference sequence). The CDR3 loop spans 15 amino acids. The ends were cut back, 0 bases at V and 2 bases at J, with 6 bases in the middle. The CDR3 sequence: CASSLGQAGANVLTF. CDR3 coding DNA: TGTGCCAGCAGCTTGGGACAGGCTGGGGCCAACGTCCTGACTTTC. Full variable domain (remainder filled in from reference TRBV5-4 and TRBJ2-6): ETGVTQSPTHLIKTRGQQVTLRCSSQSGHNTVSWYQQALGQGPQFIFQYYREEENGRGNFPPRFSGLQFPNYSSELNVNALELDDSALYLCASSLGQAGANVLTFGAGSRLTVL.

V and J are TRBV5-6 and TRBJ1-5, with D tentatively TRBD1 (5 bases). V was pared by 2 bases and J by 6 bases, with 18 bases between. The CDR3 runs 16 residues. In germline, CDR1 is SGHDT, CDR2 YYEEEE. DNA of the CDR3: TGTGCCAGCAGCTTCGGGGGGTCCGGGGTGGGTCAGCCCCAGCATTTT. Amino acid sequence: CASSFGGSGVGQPQHF. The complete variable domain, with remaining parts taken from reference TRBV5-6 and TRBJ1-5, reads DAGVTQSPTHLIKTRGQQVTLRCSPKSGHDTVSWYQQALGQGPQFIFQYYEEEERQRGNFPDRFSGHQFPNYSSELNVNALLLGDSALYLCASSFGGSGVGQPQHFGDGTRLSIL.

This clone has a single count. In nucleotides, the CDR3 is TGCGCCAGCAGCCAAGACAGGGGAGCCAATCAGCCCCAGCATTTT. Protein sequence: CASSQDRGANQPQHF. The chain recombines TRBV4-3 with TRBJ1-5, with a possible D match to TRBD1 (6 bases). Trimming shortened V by 0 bases and J by 3 bases, and 9 bases separated the two germline ends. Germline V lookup: CDR1 LGHNA, CDR2 YSLEER. The CDR3 is made up of 15 amino acids.

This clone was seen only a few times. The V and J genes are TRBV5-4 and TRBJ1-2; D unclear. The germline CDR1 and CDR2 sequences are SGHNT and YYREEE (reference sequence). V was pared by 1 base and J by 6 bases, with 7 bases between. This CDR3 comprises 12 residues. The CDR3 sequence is CASSLSGNGYTF. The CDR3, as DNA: TGTGCCAGCAGCTTGTCGGGGAATGGCTACACCTTC.

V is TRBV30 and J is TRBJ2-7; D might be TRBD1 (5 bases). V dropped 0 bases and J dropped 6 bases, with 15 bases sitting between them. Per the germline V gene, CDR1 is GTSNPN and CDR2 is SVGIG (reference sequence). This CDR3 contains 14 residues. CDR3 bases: TGTGCCTGGAGTGTAACGGCAGGGTACGGCGAGCAGTACTTC. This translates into CAWSVTAGYGEQYF.